This TCR beta chain was captured in a study of CD8 T cells in ankylosing spondylitis. Points from the study as a whole: Earlier studies detected some motif variants in reactive arthritis synovial fluid and blood.

On this clonotype: Its antigen is not identified.

CDR1 is MNHEY and CDR2 is SMNVEV in the germline V gene (reference sequence). V trimming: 8 bases; J trimming: 4 bases; junction bases outside the gene matches: 3. The CDR3 extends over 13 amino acids. Generation of TCR beta libraries employed quantitative 5'-RACE incorporating molecular barcodes. TCRdb re-analysed the 5' RACE reads in MiXCR, keeping a single row per CDR3 protein. The sample carries around 340,000 distinct CDR3 sequences, 20% to 25% recorded once. This sequence joins TRBV27 and TRBJ2-5; 11 bases align to TRBD1. This TCR was sampled from a male donor with ankylosing spondylitis or in good health (not recorded which). The sequencing sample was made of blood, either unsorted or a sorted T cell fraction (not recorded which). CDR3 sequence (DNA): TGTGCCAGCGGGACAGGGGGGGGAGAGACCCAGTACTTC. Translating gives CASGTGGGETQYF.